These 26 T cell receptor beta chains were sequenced from one sample in a study of blood T cells in healthy people across ages. The authors ran a second PCR of roughly 6 to 12 cycles using a sample-barcoded 5' primer and a J-beta primer mix. TCRdb passed the 5' RACE reads through MiXCR, listing each CDR3 protein once. The sample holds around 1.1 million distinct CDR3 sequences, approximately 38% seen once. Material for sequencing was blood. All receptors derive from a young man in good health.

This clonotype was counted only a few times. The chain combines TRBV2 with TRBJ2-2; 9 nucleotides agree with TRBD1. The CDR3 sequence is 14 residues long. Losses at the gene ends were 6 bases for V and 7 bases for J; bases not matched to a gene: 6. From germline, CDR1 is SNHLY and CDR2 FYNNEI. CDR3 nucleotides: TGTGCCAGCAGCACCGGGACAGGGTACGGGGAGCTGTTTTTT. It encodes CASSTGTGYGELFF.

This clonotype was counted a single time. Relative to the germline gene, one junction end is altered; a read error may explain this. Here the CDR3 reads CASRADTGFGDTIYF. DNA of the CDR3: TGTGCCAGCAGAGCAGATACAGGGTTTGGAGACACCATATATTTT. V and J are TRBV12-3 or TRBV12-4 and TRBJ1-3; TRBD1 might be the D (6 bases). The CDR3 totals 15 residues.

V and J are TRBV7-2 and TRBJ2-4; possibly TRBD2 for D (6 bases). Germline CDR1 SGHTA, CDR2 FQGNSA. The CDR3 runs 14 residues. The V end lost 5 bases, the J end lost 13 bases, and 21 bases lay between the germline ends. The CDR3 DNA follows: TGTGCCAGCAGCCAGAAAGGGTGGAGGGTTGAGCAGTACTTC. This translates into CASSQKGWRVEQYF.

This clonotype was detected only a few times. The chain has TRBV2 and TRBJ1-1, with D perhaps matching TRBD1 (5 bases). CDR3 length: 14 amino acids. Germline V lookup: CDR1 SNHLY, CDR2 FYNNEI. Trimming pared 0 bases from V and 11 bases from J, leaving 16 bases between. CDR3 in amino acids: CASSEAEGYRPAFF. CDR3 coding DNA: TGTGCCAGCAGTGAAGCGGAGGGGTACAGGCCCGCTTTCTTT.

This clonotype came up many times. The chain uses TRBV20-1 and TRBJ2-3, with no clear D. Trimming removed 3 bases from V and 0 bases from J, with 4 bases in between. Germline V CDR1 and CDR2: DFQATT, SNEGSKA (reference sequence). This CDR3 region has 12 residues. The CDR3 DNA follows: TGCAGTGCTAGCGGTAGCACAGATACGCAGTATTTT. Protein product: CSASGSTDTQYF.

The chain has TRBV7-2 and TRBJ2-1; TRBD1 might be the D (6 bases). Trimming removed 6 bases at V and 7 bases at J, with 10 bases between. The CDR3 length is 12 residues. Germline CDR1 reads SGHTA; CDR2 reads FQGNSA. The chain's CDR3 is CASRPDSNEQFF. Written as DNA, the CDR3 is TGTGCCAGCAGACCGGACAGTAATGAGCAGTTCTTC.

To note about this clonotype: With a much larger clone just one base away, this may be a read error. The chain recombines TRBV6-2 or TRBV6-3 with TRBJ2-5; no clear D gene. Trimming cost V 2 bases and J 11 bases, with 12 bases left between them. Germline assignment: CDR1 MNHEY and CDR2 SVGEGT. This CDR3 is 12 amino acids long. The CDR3 region is CASSYPSDEQYF. For the CDR3, the DNA is TGTGCCAGCAGTTACCCGTCCGATGAGCAGTACTTC.

The chain couples TRBV6-1 to TRBJ1-3; D is unresolved. The V gene lost 2 bases and the J gene lost 0 bases, with 8 bases spanning the gap. This CDR3 has 15 residues. Germline CDR1 MNHNS, CDR2 SASEGT. CDR3 loop: CASSERRNSGNTIYF. The CDR3 DNA is TGTGCCAGCAGTGAACGTCGGAACTCTGGAAACACCATATATTTT.

The rearrangement uses TRBV14 and TRBJ1-3; D gene unclear. The CDR3 loop spans 19 amino acids. The germline V gene has CDR1 SGHDN and CDR2 FVKESK. The V gene lost 5 bases and the J gene lost 0 bases, with 23 bases spanning the gap. The CDR3: CASSEGPYGLSFSGNTIYF. For the CDR3, the DNA is TGTGCCAGCAGCGAAGGCCCCTACGGACTGAGTTTCTCTGGAAACACCATATATTTT.

This clonotype came up a few times. The J gene is TRBJ2-2, the V gene TRBV10-3; D gene ambiguous. The CDR3 is made up of 11 amino acids. Trimming stripped 6 bases from V and 3 bases from J, with 2 bases between. Germline V gives CDR1 ENHRY, CDR2 SYGVKD. The CDR3 nucleotides read TGTGCCATCAGGTACACCGGGGAGCTGTTTTTT. Protein sequence: CAIRYTGELFF.

The chain combines TRBV20-1 with TRBJ2-3, with D possibly called TRBD1 or TRBD2 (5 bases each). The V gene's germline CDR1 is DFQATT and CDR2 SNEGSKA (reference sequence). CDR3 length equals 15 residues. V shed 3 bases and J shed 0 bases, with 13 bases lying between them. CDR3 nucleotides: TGCAGTGCTAGGGCCGGGACGACCAGCACAGATACGCAGTATTTT. Its protein product is CSARAGTTSTDTQYF.

This chain links TRBV6-1 with TRBJ2-7; 12 bases fit TRBD2. This CDR3 has 16 residues. Looked up from germline, CDR1 is MNHNS and CDR2 is SASEGT. With 4 bases clipped from V and 0 bases from J, the junction kept 4 bases outside the gene matches. CDR3 residues: CASSVRTSGDSYEQYF. CDR3 in DNA: TGTGCCAGCAGTGTTAGGACTAGCGGGGACTCCTACGAGCAGTACTTC.

V usage is TRBV20-1 and J usage is TRBJ2-4; D ambiguous. The germline CDR1 and CDR2 sequences are DFQATT and SNEGSKA (reference sequence). The length of the CDR3 is 15 residues. Trimming pared 4 bases from V and 1 base from J, leaving 14 bases between. The CDR3 spells CSAMRFNVAKNIQYF. In DNA, the CDR3 is TGCAGTGCTATGCGATTTAATGTTGCCAAAAACATTCAGTACTTC.

The chain carries TRBV5-5 and TRBJ1-2; weak D call: TRBD1 (5 bases). Trimming removed 3 bases at V and 2 bases at J, with 14 bases between. The CDR3 is 15 residues long. In germline, CDR1 is SGHKS, CDR2 YYEKEE (reference sequence). The CDR3 spells CASSWLVSGNYGYTF. CDR3 DNA: TGTGCCAGCAGCTGGCTGGTTTCAGGGAACTATGGCTACACCTTC.

V usage is TRBV7-9 and J usage is TRBJ1-1; 10 bases agree with TRBD1. The CDR3 covers 15 residues. Germline-derived CDR1 and CDR2 are SEHNR and FQNEAQ (reference sequence). Trimming took 3 bases from V and 7 from J; bases not matched to a gene: 8. The DNA for the CDR3 is TGTGCCAGCAGCTTGGGACAGGGGCTGGCGGGTGAAGCTTTCTTT. Translated: CASSLGQGLAGEAFF.

This clonotype appeared a few times. The chain links TRBV20-1 to TRBJ1-2, with a tentative D call TRBD1 (5 bases). CDR1 is DFQATT, CDR2 SNEGSKA, per germline (reference sequence). The CDR3 runs to 12 residues. The germline V and J ends were trimmed by 5 bases and 4 bases, with 11 bases remaining between them. In DNA, the CDR3 is TGCAGTGCTTGGGGGGTCCTCTATGGCTACACCTTC. Translation gives CSAWGVLYGYTF.

The table lists this clonotype with a few counts. At one boundary the junction diverges from the germline segment, which might be a read error. The chain has TRBV4-3 and TRBJ1-2, with 8 bases that match TRBD1. The germline CDR1 and CDR2 sequences are LGHNA and YSLEER. The CDR3 is made up of 15 amino acids. The CDR3: CASSPTDRDNYGYTF. The CDR3 DNA is TGCGCCAGCAGCCCGACGGACAGGGACAACTATGGCTACACTTTC.

V and J are TRBV20-1 and TRBJ1-5, with D perhaps TRBD1 (5 bases). The germline V gene encodes CDR1 DFQATT and CDR2 SNEGSKA (reference sequence). The CDR3 loop spans 13 amino acids. Trimming took 0 bases from V and 4 from J, leaving 7 bases between them. The CDR3 is CSARDRENQPQHF. The CDR3 region has the DNA TGCAGTGCTAGAGACAGGGAGAATCAGCCCCAGCATTTT.

The V call is TRBV20-1, the J call TRBJ2-4; D is perhaps TRBD1 (6 bases). The end of the DNA is better explained by TRBJ2-5, so the J call may be wrong. This CDR3 contains 15 residues. Germline values: CDR1 DFQATT, CDR2 SNEGSKA (reference sequence). Here the CDR3 reads CSARGGQDPLETQYF. The CDR3 nucleotides read TGCAGTGCTAGAGGGGGGCAGGATCCTCTAGAGACCCAGTACTTC.

This rearrangement joins TRBV4-3 to TRBJ1-2, with TRBD1 matching over 9 bases. V dropped 0 bases and J dropped 4; count of bases not matched to a gene: 15. The V gene's germline CDR1 is LGHNA and CDR2 YSLEER. The CDR3 loop spans 19 amino acids. CDR3 region: CASSQDLPDRGTNIYGYTF. The CDR3 region has the DNA TGCGCCAGCAGCCAAGATCTCCCCGACAGGGGGACAAATATCTATGGCTACACCTTC.

This clonotype was detected only a few times. The rearrangement links TRBV20-1 to TRBJ2-3; possible D gene TRBD2, 6 bases. The V end lost 3 bases, the J end lost 0 bases, and 16 bases lay between the germline ends. Germline V gene data show CDR1 as DFQATT and CDR2 as SNEGSKA (reference sequence). The CDR3 loop spans 16 amino acids. In nucleotides, the CDR3 is TGCAGTGCTAGGGGGGGTTTTAGCGGTAGCACAGATACGCAGTATTTT. This translates into CSARGGFSGSTDTQYF.

As to this clonotype: Its ends do not fully match the called genes, so a read error is possible. This rearrangement joins TRBV4-2 to TRBJ1-5; D is unclear. Germline assignment: CDR1 LGHNA and CDR2 YNFKEQ. The length of the CDR3 is 16 residues. CDR3 bases: TGTGCCTGCAGCCAAGAGGGCCAGTTACCGAATCAGCCCCAGCATTTT. Amino acids: CACSQEGQLPNQPQHF.

For this clonotype: An end of the junction differs from the germline gene, which may be a read error. The chain uses TRBV7-2 and TRBJ1-2; the match to TRBD1 covers 7 bases. The CDR3 covers 20 residues. Germline CDR1 reads SGHTA; CDR2 reads FQGNSA. The CDR3 region is CASSLVHLTGGQGVDYGYTF. CDR3 DNA: TGCGCCAGCAGCTTAGTCCATTTGACGGGCGGGCAGGGGGTGGACTATGGCTACACCTTC.

V and J are TRBV2 and TRBJ2-1; D is possibly TRBD1 or TRBD2 (5 bases each). The CDR3 contains 14 residues. Looked up from germline, CDR1 is SNHLY and CDR2 is FYNNEI. The V gene lost 11 bases and the J gene lost 3 bases, with 17 bases spanning the gap. The CDR3 nucleotides are TGTGCCCCCACGGGGCCGACAAACTACAATGAGCAGTTCTTC. Its translation is CAPTGPTNYNEQFF.

This chain links TRBV2 with TRBJ1-5, with 10 bases fitting TRBD1. V shed 6 bases, J shed 7 bases, and the junction held 9 bases outside the gene matches. The CDR3 length is 15 residues. The germline V gene encodes CDR1 SNHLY and CDR2 FYNNEI. This CDR3 is CASSRDRGFFQPQHF. CDR3 coding DNA: TGTGCCAGCAGCCGGGACAGGGGATTTTTCCAGCCCCAGCATTTT.

This clonotype came up once. The chain is built from TRBV5-1 and TRBJ2-2; 7 positions match TRBD1. This CDR3 is 15 amino acids long. J gave up 4 bases and V 1 base, and 4 bases lay outside the gene matches. Germline V gene data show CDR1 as SGHRS and CDR2 as YFSETQ. In nucleotides, the CDR3 is TGCGCCAGCAGCTTGTTGGGACAGTTCACCGGGGAGCTGTTTTTT. It yields the protein CASSLLGQFTGELFF.